The rows below give T cell receptor beta chains drawn from one sample of a study of T cells in localized non-small cell lung cancer. The method was immunoSEQ multiplex PCR; TCRdb's version includes in-frame clones alone and lacks a portion of them. The sample carries over 30,000 clones, 90% recorded once. Sequences were derived from peripheral blood, sampled before any cancer treatment. These TCRs come from a man aged 40 to 70 with stage I lung adenocarcinoma. The CDR3 runs from the conserved cysteine through the conserved F or W. Each record gives: clone size, D gene, J gene, V gene, CDR3 DNA, CDR3 protein. The D gene is left open where the match is weak. Clone size is shown for a subset of rows, as once, few, many or a class of expanded clone.

- - TRBJ2-3 TRBV9 TGTGCCAGCAGCGCCCGGGACGGAGGCACAGATACGCAGTATTTT CASSARDGGTDTQYF
few TRBD1 TRBJ1-5 TRBV10-2 TGCGCCAGCAGAGAGGACAGGTTCAATCAGCCCCAGCATTTT CASREDRFNQPQHF
- - TRBJ1-2 TRBV7-9 TGTGCCAGCAGCTTCAGGCGGGGCTATGGCTACACCTTC CASSFRRGYGYTF
- TRBD2 TRBJ2-1 TRBV19 TGTGCCAGTATTGGGGGAGGGGATGAGCAGTTCTTC CASIGGGDEQFF
few TRBD1 TRBJ2-4 TRBV7-7 TGTGCCAGCAGTTCGGGACAGGAGGTCCTAACCAAAAACATTCAGTACTTC CASSSGQEVLTKNIQYF
- - TRBJ1-1 TRBV10-2 TGCGCCAGCAGTCTCGACGGCATGAACACTGAAGCTTTCTTT CASSLDGMNTEAFF
- TRBD1 TRBJ1-6 TRBV30 TGTGCCTGGAGTGTACGACAGGGTTATTCACCCCTCCACTTT CAWSVRQGYSPLHF
- - TRBJ1-1 TRBV2 TGTGCCAGCAGCGACGGGACTCAAGAAGCTTTCTTT CASSDGTQEAFF
- - TRBJ1-1 TRBV10-1 TGCGCCAGCAGTGTTCGTGAGAACACTGAAGCTTTCTTT CASSVRENTEAFF
- - TRBJ1-2 TRBV9 TGTGCCAGCAGCGTACGGGAGACTAACTATGGCTACACCTTC CASSVRETNYGYTF
- - TRBJ1-1 TRBV5-1 TGCGCCAGCAGCTTGGTTGTAAGTCTGAACACTGAAGCTTTCTTT CASSLVVSLNTEAFF
- TRBD1 TRBJ2-5 TRBV7-7 TGTGCTAGCAGCTTAGGGACAGGGGCAATGGAGACCCAGTACTTC CASSLGTGAMETQYF
- - TRBJ2-1 TRBV7-6 TGTGCCAGCAGCTTAGCGGTGGCGGGTGAGCAGTTCTTC CASSLAVAGEQFF
- - TRBJ2-3 TRBV10-3 TGTGCCATCAACGGGGGCGCGGATACGCAGTATTTT CAINGGADTQYF
- TRBD1 TRBJ1-2 TRBV11-2 TGTGCCAGCAGCTTACCCTCAGGACAGGGACTAGGGTATGGCTACACCTTC CASSLPSGQGLGYGYTF
- - TRBJ1-5 TRBV19 TGTGCCAGTAGTATGGATTATATTAGTCAGCCCCAGCATTTT CASSMDYISQPQHF
- - TRBJ1-1 TRBV5-1 TGCGCCAGCAGCTTGGCGGGGCAGAACACTGAAGCTTTCTTT CASSLAGQNTEAFF
- TRBD1 TRBJ1-5 TRBV27 TGTGCCAGCAGCAACACAGGGGGCGGTAATCAGCCCCAGCATTTT CASSNTGGGNQPQHF
- - TRBJ1-5 TRBV12-5 TGTGCTAGTGGTACGGGGTTACGAAATCAGCCCCAGCATTTT CASGTGLRNQPQHF
- TRBD1 TRBJ1-1 TRBV7-2 TGTGCCAGCAGCCGAAGACGGACAGGGGAGAACACTGAAGCTTTCTTT CASSRRRTGENTEAFF
- - TRBJ2-7 TRBV5-1 TGCGCCAGCAGCTTTGCAGTGAGCTACGAGCAGTACTTC CASSFAVSYEQYF
- - TRBJ2-3 TRBV21-1 TGTGCCAGCAGCAACGGTTGGCGGGGGGTTGAAACGCAGTATTTT CASSNGWRGVETQYF
- - TRBJ1-2 TRBV7-8 TGTGCCAGCAGCTTACCAAGTCCAGGTCTGTCGGGCTATGGCTACACCTTC CASSLPSPGLSGYGYTF
- - TRBJ1-1 TRBV7-9 TGTGCCAGCAGCTCGAACCGGGACAACAATAAAGGAGAAGCTTTCTTT CASSSNRDNNKGEAFF
- TRBD1 TRBJ1-3 TRBV5-1 TGCGCCAGCAGCTTAGGGGGCCCTGGAAACACCATATATTTT CASSLGGPGNTIYF
few - TRBJ1-2 TRBV19 TGTGCCAGTAGAAGGAGAGAGTCTAACTATGGCTACACCTTC CASRRRESNYGYTF
- - TRBJ2-1 TRBV9 TGTGCCAGCAGCGCAACCGGGACATACTACAATGAGCAGTTCTTC CASSATGTYYNEQFF
- - TRBJ1-2 TRBV2 TGTGCCAGCAGCGCAGGGCTGTCTAACTATGGCTACACCTTC CASSAGLSNYGYTF
- - TRBJ2-3 TRBV5-1 TGCGCCAGCAGCATCGATTCGCCCACCACAGATACGCAGTATTTT CASSIDSPTTDTQYF
- - TRBJ2-6 TRBV30 TGTGCCTGGAACCAGCGGGCCCTCTCTGGGGCCAACGTCCTGACTTTC CAWNQRALSGANVLTF
- TRBD1 TRBJ1-3 TRBV29-1 TGCAGCGCACAAGGACAGGTCTCTGGAAACACCATATATTTT CSAQGQVSGNTIYF
- TRBD1 TRBJ1-4 TRBV19 TGTGCCAGTAGTCCGGCCGGGACAGCCGGTGAAAAACTGTTTTTT CASSPAGTAGEKLFF
- - TRBJ1-3 TRBV19 TGTGCCAGTATCCCGGACGGAAACACCATATATTTT CASIPDGNTIYF
- - TRBJ2-7 TRBV5-8 TGTGCCAGCAGCTTGGGGACAGTTTCCTACGAGCAGTACTTC CASSLGTVSYEQYF
- TRBD2 TRBJ2-5 TRBV4-1 TGCGCCAGCAGCCAGCTGCCCAGCGGGGGGCGACGGGAGACCCAGTACTTC CASSQLPSGGRRETQYF
- TRBD1 TRBJ2-3 TRBV18 TGTGCCAGCTCACCTATACTCACCGGGACAGGGACTGCTAGCACAGATACGCAGTATTTT CASSPILTGTGTASTDTQYF
few - TRBJ2-3 TRBV25-1 TGTGCCAGCAGTGGAACCCGGGAAGCTAGCACAGATACGCAGTATTTT CASSGTREASTDTQYF
few TRBD1 TRBJ2-7 TRBV5-1 TGCGCCAGCAGCCCCCTGACAGGGGACTACGAGCAGTACTTC CASSPLTGDYEQYF
- - TRBJ1-1 TRBV15 TGTGCCACCAGCAGAGAGGGGAGGGGCACTGAAGCTTTCTTT CATSREGRGTEAFF
- TRBD1 TRBJ2-1 TRBV11-2 TGTGCCAGCAGCTTATTTCAGGGGGCAGGCAATGAGCAGTTCTTC CASSLFQGAGNEQFF
- - TRBJ2-7 TRBV6-6 TGTGCCAGCAGTGTGAACCAGGGCTACGAGCAGTACTTC CASSVNQGYEQYF
- - TRBJ1-5 TRBV18 TGTGCCAGCTCACCTCGGACAGAGGGGGGTCCCCAGCATTTT CASSPRTEGGPQHF
- - TRBJ2-3 TRBV9 TGTGCCAGCAGCGTAGGAGGGGGGAGCACAGATACGCAGTATTTT CASSVGGGSTDTQYF
- - TRBJ1-3 TRBV6-5 TGTGCCAGCAGACAGAGTCTGTCTGGAAACACCATATATTTT CASRQSLSGNTIYF
- - TRBJ1-2 TRBV30 TGTGCCTGGAGTCGGGGAGCCCCCCAAGGCTACACCTTC CAWSRGAPQGYTF
- - TRBJ1-4 TRBV5-3 TGTGCCAGAAGCTTCCCGGGACCAGAGTCCCCTTTGTTGTTTTTT CARSFPGPESPLLFF